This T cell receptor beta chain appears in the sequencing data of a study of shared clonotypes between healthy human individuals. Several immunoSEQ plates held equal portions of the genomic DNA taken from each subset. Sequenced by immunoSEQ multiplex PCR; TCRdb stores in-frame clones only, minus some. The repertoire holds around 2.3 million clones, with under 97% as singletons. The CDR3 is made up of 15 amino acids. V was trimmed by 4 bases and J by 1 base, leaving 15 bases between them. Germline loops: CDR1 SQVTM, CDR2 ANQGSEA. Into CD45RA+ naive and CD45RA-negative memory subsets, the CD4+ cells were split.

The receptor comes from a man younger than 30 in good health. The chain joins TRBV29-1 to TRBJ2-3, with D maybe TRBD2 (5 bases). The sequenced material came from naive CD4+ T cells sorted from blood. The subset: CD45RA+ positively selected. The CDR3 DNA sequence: TGCAGCGTTGCGACGGTCGGGATAGGCACAGATACGCAGTATTTT. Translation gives CSVATVGIGTDTQYF.